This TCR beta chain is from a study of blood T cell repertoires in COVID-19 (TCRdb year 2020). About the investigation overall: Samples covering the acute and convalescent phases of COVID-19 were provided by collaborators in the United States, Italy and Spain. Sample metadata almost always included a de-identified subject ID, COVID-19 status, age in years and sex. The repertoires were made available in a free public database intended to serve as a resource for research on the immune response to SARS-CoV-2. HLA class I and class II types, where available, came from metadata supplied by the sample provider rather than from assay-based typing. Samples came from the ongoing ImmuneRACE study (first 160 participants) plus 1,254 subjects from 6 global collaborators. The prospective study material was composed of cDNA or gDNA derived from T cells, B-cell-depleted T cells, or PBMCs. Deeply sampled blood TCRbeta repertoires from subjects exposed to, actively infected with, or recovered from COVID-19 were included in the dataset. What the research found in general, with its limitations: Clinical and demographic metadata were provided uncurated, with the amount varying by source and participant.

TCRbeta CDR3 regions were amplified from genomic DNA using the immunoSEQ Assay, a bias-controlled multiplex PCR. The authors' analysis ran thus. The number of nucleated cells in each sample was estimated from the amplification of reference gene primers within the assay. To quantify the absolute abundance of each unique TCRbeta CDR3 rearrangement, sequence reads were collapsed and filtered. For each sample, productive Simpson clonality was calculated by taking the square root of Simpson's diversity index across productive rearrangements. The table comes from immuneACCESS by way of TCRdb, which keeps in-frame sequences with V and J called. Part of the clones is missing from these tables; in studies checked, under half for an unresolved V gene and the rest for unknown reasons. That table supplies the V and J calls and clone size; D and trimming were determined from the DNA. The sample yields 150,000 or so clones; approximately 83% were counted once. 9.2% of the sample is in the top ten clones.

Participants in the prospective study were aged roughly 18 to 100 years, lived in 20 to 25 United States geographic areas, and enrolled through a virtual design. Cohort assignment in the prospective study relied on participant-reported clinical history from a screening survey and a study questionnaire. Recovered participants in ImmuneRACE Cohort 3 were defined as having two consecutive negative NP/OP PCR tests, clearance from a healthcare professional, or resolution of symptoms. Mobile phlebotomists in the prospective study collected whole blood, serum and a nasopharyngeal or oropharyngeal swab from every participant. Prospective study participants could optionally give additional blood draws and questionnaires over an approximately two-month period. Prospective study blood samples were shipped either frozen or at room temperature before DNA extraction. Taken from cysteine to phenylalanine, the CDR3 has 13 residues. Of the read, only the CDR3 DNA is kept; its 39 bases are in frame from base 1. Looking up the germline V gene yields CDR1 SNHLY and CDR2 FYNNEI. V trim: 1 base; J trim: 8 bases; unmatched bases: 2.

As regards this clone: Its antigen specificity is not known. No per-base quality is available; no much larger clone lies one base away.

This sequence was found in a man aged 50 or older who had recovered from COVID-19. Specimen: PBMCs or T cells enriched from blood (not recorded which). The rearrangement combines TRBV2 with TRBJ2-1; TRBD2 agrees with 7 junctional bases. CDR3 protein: CASSEGTRHEQFF. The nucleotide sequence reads TGTGCCAGCAGTGAAGGGACTAGACATGAGCAGTTCTTC.